The 13 T cell receptor beta chains presented below share a single source sample, sequenced in a study of T cell repertoires in cytomegalovirus infection. MiXCR, run by TCRdb on the reads, gives a single entry per CDR3 protein. This sample yields about 530,000 distinct CDR3 sequences, of which around 27% are seen a single time; about 13% belongs to the top ten. Sequencing used PBMCs. The receptors originated from a human donor in good health (CMV status not recorded). Some clones in this sample may be carry-over from other donors' samples.

V gene TRBV5-1 combines with J gene TRBJ2-3; 12 bases match TRBD2. Germline-derived CDR1 and CDR2 are SGHRS and YFSETQ. V dropped 3 bases and J dropped 1; count of bases not matched to a gene: 3. The CDR3 consists of 16 residues. CDR3 DNA sequence: TGCGCCAGCAGCTGGACTAGCGGGACACGCACAGATACGCAGTATTTT. Protein product: CASSWTSGTRTDTQYF.

This clonotype was seen many times. Compared with germline, one end of the junction differs, possibly owing to a read error. This chain uses TRBV7-8 with TRBJ1-4; weak D call: TRBD1 (5 bases). In germline, CDR1 is SGHVS, CDR2 FQNEAQ. This CDR3 has 15 residues. CDR3 sequence: CASSIAGTGNEKLFF. For the CDR3, the DNA is TGTGCCAGCAGCATAGCCGGGACGGGTAATGAAAAACTGTTTTTT.

The chain has TRBV15 and TRBJ2-1; 7 bases are a match to TRBD2. This CDR3 has 15 residues. V shed 1 base and J 9 bases; nucleotides not matched to a gene: 9. The germline CDR1 and CDR2 sequences are LNHNV and YYDKDF (reference sequence). The CDR3 region is CATSRGGRAVAEQFF. DNA of the CDR3: TGTGCCACCAGCAGAGGTGGGAGGGCCGTCGCTGAGCAGTTCTTC.

This clonotype was counted between two and nine times. The gene calls are TRBV12-3 or TRBV12-4 and TRBJ1-5, with a possible D match to TRBD1 (5 bases). CDR3 length: 14 residues. V dropped 3 bases and J dropped 6 bases, with 12 bases sitting between them. The CDR3 coding sequence is TGTGCCAGCAGTTTTGGGACCCGAGGTCAGCCCCAGCATTTT. Translated: CASSFGTRGQPQHF.

The chain combines TRBV20-1 with TRBJ2-3; 7 bases agree with TRBD2. This CDR3 region has 13 residues. The trim removed 5 bases at V and 0 bases at J, leaving 2 bases unmatched. The V gene's germline CDR1 is DFQATT and CDR2 SNEGSKA (reference sequence). As DNA, the CDR3 is TGCAGTGCTCCTAGCGGAAGCACAGATACGCAGTATTTT. Translated, it gives CSAPSGSTDTQYF.

This clonotype was seen a few times. The rearrangement links TRBV6-1 to TRBJ2-1, with TRBD1 matching over 11 bases. This CDR3 spans 16 amino acids. CDR1 is MNHNS, CDR2 SASEGT, per germline. V shed 8 bases, J shed 4 bases, and the junction held 10 bases outside the gene matches. For the CDR3, the DNA is TGTGCCAGCGATCCTGGACAGGGGGCTTTATACAATGAGCAGTTCTTC. Encoded protein: CASDPGQGALYNEQFF.

This chain uses TRBV29-1 with TRBJ1-5; maybe TRBD1 (6 bases). The V end lost 6 bases, the J end lost 1 base, and 13 bases lay between the germline ends. This CDR3 contains 14 residues. Germline V gives CDR1 SQVTM, CDR2 ANQGSEA. CDR3 in amino acids: CSVRTGTSNQPQHF. DNA for the CDR3: TGCAGCGTGAGGACCGGGACAAGCAATCAGCCCCAGCATTTT.

This clonotype was observed at least ten times. CDR3: CASSYSGGGMNTEAFF. Here the CDR3 DNA reads TGTGCCAGCAGTTACTCTGGAGGAGGCATGAACACTGAAGCTTTCTTT. The chain couples TRBV6-5 to TRBJ1-1, with D unclear. Trimming shortened V by 0 bases and J by 0 bases, and 11 bases separated the two germline ends. Germline loops: CDR1 MNHEY, CDR2 SVGAGI. There are 16 residues in the CDR3.

This clonotype was detected ten times or more. The J gene is TRBJ1-3, the V gene TRBV7-8; D is possibly TRBD1 (5 bases). V was shortened by 2 bases and J by 2 bases, with 13 bases between the two germline ends. Germline V gene data show CDR1 as SGHVS and CDR2 as FQNEAQ. The CDR3 runs to 16 residues. The CDR3 protein is CASSLTGGGPGNTIYF. CDR3 nucleotides: TGTGCCAGCAGCTTAACCGGGGGGGGACCTGGAAACACCATATATTTT.

There are a few counts of this clonotype. This sequence joins TRBV4-2 and TRBJ2-7; 7 bases line up with TRBD2. The CDR3 spans 15 residues. V shed 6 bases, J shed 6 bases, and the junction held 14 bases outside the gene matches. Germline values: CDR1 LGHNA, CDR2 YNFKEQ. The CDR3 loop reads CASSAVSGVGGEQYF. The DNA of the CDR3 is TGTGCCAGCAGTGCCGTCAGCGGGGTGGGCGGCGAGCAGTACTTC.

J is TRBJ1-4 and V is TRBV27, with D maybe TRBD1 (5 bases). The germline V and J ends were trimmed by 9 bases and 7 bases, with 18 bases remaining between them. Germline V CDR1 and CDR2: MNHEY, SMNVEV (reference sequence). This CDR3 has 14 residues. This CDR3 is CARRGGEGIEKLFF. DNA for the CDR3: TGTGCCAGGAGAGGAGGGGAGGGGATTGAAAAACTGTTTTTT.

The rearrangement links TRBV29-1 to TRBJ2-1; D gene uncertain. Trimming pared 4 bases from V and 7 bases from J, leaving 14 bases between. The CDR3 is made up of 13 amino acids. CDR1 and CDR2 (germline): SQVTM, ANQGSEA. CDR3 in DNA: TGCAGCGTTGTGGGGTTAGGTAAAAATGAGCAGTTCTTC. Protein product: CSVVGLGKNEQFF.

This clonotype was seen repeatedly, ten times or more. This sequence joins TRBV5-4 and TRBJ2-1, with TRBD2 as a possible D gene (6 bases). Trimming took 3 bases from V and 5 from J, leaving 18 bases between them. CDR1 is SGHNT and CDR2 is YYREEE in the germline V gene (reference sequence). This CDR3 spans 16 amino acids. Here the CDR3 DNA reads TGTGCCAGCAGCTGGGCCCCCCTAGCGCGAGACAATGAGCAGTTCTTC. It yields the protein CASSWAPLARDNEQFF.